The present T cell receptor (beta chain) was sequenced within a study of CD8 T cells in Susac syndrome. Overall study: Patients with Susac syndrome, at blood draw, were therapy-naive, on corticosteroids, or on intravenous immunoglobulin alone.

Reverse transcription of 0.5 to 1 ug RNA was carried out with random hexamers. One entry per CDR3 protein results from TCRdb running MiXCR on the immunoSEQ multiplex PCR reads. The sample lists some 130,000 distinct CDR3 sequences; 95% were seen once. This CDR3 has 17 residues. Germline V gene data show CDR1 as MGHRA and CDR2 as YSYEKL. The V gene lost 1 base and the J gene lost 0 bases, with 15 bases spanning the gap. Sequenced material: CD8+ T cells from PBMCs. The receptor was derived from a human donor with Susac syndrome. This sequence joins TRBV4-1 and TRBJ1-2; D is perhaps TRBD1 (5 bases). The CDR3 sequence: CASSQVTRDPTNYGYTF. CDR3 bases: TGCGCCAGCAGCCAAGTGACCCGGGACCCAACTAACTATGGCTACACCTTC.